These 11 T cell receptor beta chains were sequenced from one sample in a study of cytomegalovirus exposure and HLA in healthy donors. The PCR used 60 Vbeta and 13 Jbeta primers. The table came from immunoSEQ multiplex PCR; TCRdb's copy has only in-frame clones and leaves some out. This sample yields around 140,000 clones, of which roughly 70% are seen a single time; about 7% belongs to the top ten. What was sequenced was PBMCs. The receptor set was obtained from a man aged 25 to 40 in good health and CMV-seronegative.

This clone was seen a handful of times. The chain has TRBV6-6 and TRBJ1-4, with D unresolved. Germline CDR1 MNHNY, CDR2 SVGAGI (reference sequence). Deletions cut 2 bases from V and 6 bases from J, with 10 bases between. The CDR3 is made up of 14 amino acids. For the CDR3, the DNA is TGTGCCAGCAGTTACGTGTATGGGCATGAAAAACTGTTTTTT. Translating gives CASSYVYGHEKLFF.

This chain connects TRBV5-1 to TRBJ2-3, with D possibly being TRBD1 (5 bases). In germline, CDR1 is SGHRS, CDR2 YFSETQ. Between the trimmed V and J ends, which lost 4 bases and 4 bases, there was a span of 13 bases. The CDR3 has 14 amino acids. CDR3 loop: CASSKGLSSDTQYF. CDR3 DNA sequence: TGCGCCAGCAGCAAGGGGCTTAGCTCAGATACGCAGTATTTT.

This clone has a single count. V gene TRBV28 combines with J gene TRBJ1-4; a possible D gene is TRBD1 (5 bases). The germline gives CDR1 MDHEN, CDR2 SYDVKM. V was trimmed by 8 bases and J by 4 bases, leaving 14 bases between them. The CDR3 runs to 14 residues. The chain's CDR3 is CASAFSRVNEKLFF. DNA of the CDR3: TGTGCCAGCGCCTTCTCCAGGGTTAATGAAAAACTGTTTTTT.

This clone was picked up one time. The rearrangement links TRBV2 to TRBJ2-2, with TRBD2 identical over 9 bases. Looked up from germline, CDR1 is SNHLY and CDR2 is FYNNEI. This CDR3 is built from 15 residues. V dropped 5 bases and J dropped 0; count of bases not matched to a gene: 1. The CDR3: CASSRLAANTGELFF. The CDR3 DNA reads TGTGCCAGCAGTAGACTAGCGGCGAACACCGGGGAGCTGTTTTTT.

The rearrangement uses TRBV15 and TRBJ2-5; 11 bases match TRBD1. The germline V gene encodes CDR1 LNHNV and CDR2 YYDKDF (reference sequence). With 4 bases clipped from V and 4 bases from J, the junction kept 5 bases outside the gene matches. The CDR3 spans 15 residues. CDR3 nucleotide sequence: TGTGCCACCAGCATACCGGGACAGGGGGTAGAGACCCAGTACTTC. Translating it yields CATSIPGQGVETQYF.

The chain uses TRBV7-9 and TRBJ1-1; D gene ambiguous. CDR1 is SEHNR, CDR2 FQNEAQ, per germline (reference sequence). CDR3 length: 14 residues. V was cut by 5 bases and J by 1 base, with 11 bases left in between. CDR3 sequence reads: CASSRLGRNTEAFF. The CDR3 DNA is TGTGCCAGCAGCCGACTCGGGAGGAACACTGAAGCTTTCTTT.

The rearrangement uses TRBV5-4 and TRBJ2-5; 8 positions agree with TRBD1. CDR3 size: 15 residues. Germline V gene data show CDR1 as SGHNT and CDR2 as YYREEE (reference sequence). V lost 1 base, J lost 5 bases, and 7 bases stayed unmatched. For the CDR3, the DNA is TGTGCCAGCAGCTTGATGCAGGGGGCAGAGGAGACCCAGTACTTC. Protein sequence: CASSLMQGAEETQYF.

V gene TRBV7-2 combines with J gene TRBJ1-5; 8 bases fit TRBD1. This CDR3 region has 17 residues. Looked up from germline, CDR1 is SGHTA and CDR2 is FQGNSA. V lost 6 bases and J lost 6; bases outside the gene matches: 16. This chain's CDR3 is CASRHRQGARDGQPQHF. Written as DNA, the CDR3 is TGTGCCAGCAGACATCGCCAGGGGGCGCGGGACGGTCAGCCCCAGCATTTT.

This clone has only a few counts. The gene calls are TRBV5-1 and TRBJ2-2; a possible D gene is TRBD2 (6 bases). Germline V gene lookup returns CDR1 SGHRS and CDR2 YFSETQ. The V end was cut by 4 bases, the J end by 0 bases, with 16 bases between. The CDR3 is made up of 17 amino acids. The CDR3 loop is CASSTGTQGPNTGELFF. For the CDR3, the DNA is TGCGCCAGCAGCACCGGGACTCAAGGCCCGAACACCGGGGAGCTGTTTTTT.

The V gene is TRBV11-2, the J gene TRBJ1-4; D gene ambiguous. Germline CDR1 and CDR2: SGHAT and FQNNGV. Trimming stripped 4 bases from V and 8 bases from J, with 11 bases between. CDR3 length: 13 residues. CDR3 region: CASSSNAAEKLFF. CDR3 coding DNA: TGTGCCAGCAGCTCGAACGCGGCGGAAAAACTGTTTTTT.

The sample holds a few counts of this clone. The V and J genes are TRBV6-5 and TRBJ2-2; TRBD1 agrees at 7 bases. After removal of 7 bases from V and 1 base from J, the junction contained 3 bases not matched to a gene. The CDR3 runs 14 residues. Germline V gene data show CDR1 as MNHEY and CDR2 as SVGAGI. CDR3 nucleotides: TGTGCCAGCAAAAGGACAGGGAACACCGGGGAGCTGTTTTTT. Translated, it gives CASKRTGNTGELFF.